This T cell receptor beta chain derives from a study of T cell clonality in common variable immunodeficiency. This clone was seen more than once but under ten times. Its matching antigen is unknown. Read sequence stops 3 residues before the CDR3 end, and the germline J gene provides the missing end. General observations from the study: CVID subjects showed higher TCRbeta clonality than healthy controls. Reportedly, TCR beta sequences from common variable immunodeficiency showed fewer deletions and N-nucleotide insertions.

Data came from immunoSEQ multiplex PCR; TCRdb stores just in-frame clones and leaves some out. The data list approximately 30,000 clones, none observed once; approximately 3.1% falls to the top ten. V lost 4 bases, J lost 3 bases, and 13 bases lay in between. Germline V gene sequence: CDR1 SGHTA, CDR2 FQGTGA. There are 14 residues in the CDR3. Sequenced: peripheral blood mononuclear cells. The chain recombines TRBV7-3 with TRBJ2-7, with D perhaps TRBD2 (6 bases). The sequence came from a human donor with common variable immunodeficiency. The CDR3 is CASSYTGGDYEQYF. The covered CDR3 bases are TGTGCCAGCAGCTATACCGGGGGAGACTACGAG.